The T cell receptor beta chain described here comes from a study of cytotoxic CD8 clonotypes in ibrutinib-treated CLL. Looking at the study overall: After median roughly 70 months, roughly 15 stayed in remission, some 12 progressed; responses roughly 25 partial, 2 complete. Mean per-sample yields comprised just over 250,000 productive templates and approximately 90,000 productive rearrangements.

Points from the study as a whole: Upon ibrutinib response clonality rose, and upon progression it fell back toward baseline.

For TCR beta libraries, 1.5 to 2 micrograms of genomic DNA were obtained from cryopreserved PBMCs. Produced via immunoSEQ multiplex PCR; TCRdb's table is partial and in-frame only. The repertoire includes approximately 35,000 clones, about 70% of them detected once, and over 15% sits in the top ten. Regarding this clone: Its antigen remains unidentified.

This specimen consisted of PBMCs, obtained at disease progression, from a patient treated with ibrutinib. The sequence was collected from a human donor with chronic lymphocytic leukemia.

Written as DNA, the CDR3 is TGTGCCAGCAGTGGCGGGGGATTTAGTGGCTACACCTTC. It encodes CASSGGGFSGYTF. The genes are TRBV25-1 and TRBJ1-2; a weak D match, TRBD1 (5 bases). Germline CDR1 is MGHDK and CDR2 is SYGVNS. CDR3 length: 13 amino acids. Trimming took 4 bases from V and 7 from J, leaving 13 bases between them.